This TCR beta chain stems from a study of T-cell memory formation after mild COVID-19. Overall study context: The study found TCR clusters largely donor specific. Study findings and constraints: Chiefly within CM and EM were the contracting CD4+ clones; CD8+ ones were within EMRA. That cross-reactive memory joined was suggested by some responding clones appearing in pre-infection memory. Contracting clones, day 15 to 85, had balanced CD4/CD8, and later expanders favored CD4+.

The V gene's germline CDR1 is SGHAT and CDR2 FQNNGV. V shed 7 bases and J shed 4 bases, with 8 bases lying between them. The CDR3 extends over 12 amino acids. This clonotype was seen a few times. What it binds is not known. TCRdb reanalysed the 5' RACE reads using MiXCR and keeps one entry per CDR3 protein. The sample records about 340,000 distinct CDR3 sequences, over 10% being singletons. The sequenced sample consisted of PBMCs or a T cell subset sorted from them (not recorded which). The gene calls are TRBV11-2 and TRBJ1-5, with D hard to call. This receptor was obtained from a man between 18 and 35 years old who had mild COVID-19 (a few samples of this study predate the infection). Cell type and time point are not known. CDR3 amino acids: CASNLTNQPQHF. The CDR3, as DNA: TGTGCCAGCAACCTAACGAATCAGCCCCAGCATTTT.